One TCR beta chain is described in this entry. These data come from a study of patients and donors after allogeneic stem cell transplantation. TCRdb re-derived calls from the RT-PCR reads in MiXCR, one entry per CDR3 protein. The sample includes around 200,000 distinct CDR3 sequences, around 41% of them seen just once. Germline V gene lookup returns CDR1 ENHRY and CDR2 SYGVKD. Trimming removed 11 bases from V and 3 bases from J, with 14 bases in between. This CDR3 contains 13 residues. The V and J genes are TRBV10-3 and TRBJ1-3; D is perhaps TRBD1 (6 bases). Specimen: blood, either unsorted or a sorted T cell fraction (not recorded which). The sequence was obtained from a human donor who was either an allogeneic HSCT recipient or a stem cell or donor lymphocyte infusion donor (not recorded which). It is not recorded whose cells these are; they may come from a transplant donor. The CDR3 is CAGRDMSGNTIYF. CDR3 sequence (DNA): TGTGCCGGCCGGGACATGAGTGGAAACACCATATATTTT.